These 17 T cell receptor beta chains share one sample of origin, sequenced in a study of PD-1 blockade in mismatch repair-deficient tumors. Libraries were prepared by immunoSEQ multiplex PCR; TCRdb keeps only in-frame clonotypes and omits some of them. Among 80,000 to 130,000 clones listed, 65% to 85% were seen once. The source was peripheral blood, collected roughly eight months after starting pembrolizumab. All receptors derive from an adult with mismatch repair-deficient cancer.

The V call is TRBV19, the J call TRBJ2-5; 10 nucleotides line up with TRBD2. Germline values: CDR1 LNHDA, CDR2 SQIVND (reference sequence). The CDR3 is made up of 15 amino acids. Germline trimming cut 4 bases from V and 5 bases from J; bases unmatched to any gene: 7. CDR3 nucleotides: TGTGCCAGTAGTACCGGGACTAGCGCACGCGAGACCCAGTACTTC. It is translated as CASSTGTSARETQYF. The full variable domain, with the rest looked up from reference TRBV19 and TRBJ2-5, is DGGITQSPKYLFRKEGQNVTLSCEQNLNHDAMYWYRQDPGQGLRLIYYSQIVNDFQKGDIAEGYSVSREKKESFPLTVTSAQKNPTAFYLCASSTGTSARETQYFGPGTRLLVL.

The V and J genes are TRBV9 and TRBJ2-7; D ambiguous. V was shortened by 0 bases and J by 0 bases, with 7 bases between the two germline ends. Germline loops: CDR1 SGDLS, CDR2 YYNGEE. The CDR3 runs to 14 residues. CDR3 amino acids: CASSVVGSSYEQYF. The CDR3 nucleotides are TGTGCCAGCAGCGTAGTGGGAAGCTCCTACGAGCAGTACTTC.

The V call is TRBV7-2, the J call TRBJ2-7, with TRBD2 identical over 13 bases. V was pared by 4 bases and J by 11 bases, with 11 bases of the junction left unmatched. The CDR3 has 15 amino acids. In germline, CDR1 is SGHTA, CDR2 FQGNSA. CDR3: CASSSRTSGGGLEYF. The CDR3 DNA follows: TGTGCCAGCAGCTCCCGGACTAGCGGGGGCGGTCTGGAGTACTTC.

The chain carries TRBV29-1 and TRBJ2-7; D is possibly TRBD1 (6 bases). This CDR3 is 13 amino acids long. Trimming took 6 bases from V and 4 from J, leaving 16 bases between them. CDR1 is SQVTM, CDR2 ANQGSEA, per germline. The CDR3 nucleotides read TGCAGCGTCGACCTCGGCAGGGGTTACGAGCAGTACTTC. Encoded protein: CSVDLGRGYEQYF.

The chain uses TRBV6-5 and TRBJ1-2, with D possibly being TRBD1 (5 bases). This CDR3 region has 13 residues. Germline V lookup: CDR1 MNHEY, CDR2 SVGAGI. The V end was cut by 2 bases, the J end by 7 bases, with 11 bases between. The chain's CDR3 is CASSYTQGGGYTF. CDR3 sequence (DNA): TGTGCCAGCAGTTACACCCAGGGAGGTGGCTACACCTTC.

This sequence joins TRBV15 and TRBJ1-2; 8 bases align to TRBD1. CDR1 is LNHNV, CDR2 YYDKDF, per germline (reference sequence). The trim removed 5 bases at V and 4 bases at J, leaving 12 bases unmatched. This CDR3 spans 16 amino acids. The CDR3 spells CATSEKRQGTFYGYTF. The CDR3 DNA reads TGTGCCACCAGCGAAAAAAGACAGGGGACTTTCTATGGCTACACCTTC.

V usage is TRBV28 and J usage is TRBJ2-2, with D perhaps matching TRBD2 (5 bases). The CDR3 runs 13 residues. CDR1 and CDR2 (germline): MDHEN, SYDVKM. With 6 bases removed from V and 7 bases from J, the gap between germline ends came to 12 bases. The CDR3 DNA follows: TGTGCCAGCAGGAGGGCCGCCGGCGGGGAGCTGTTTTTT. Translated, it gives CASRRAAGGELFF.

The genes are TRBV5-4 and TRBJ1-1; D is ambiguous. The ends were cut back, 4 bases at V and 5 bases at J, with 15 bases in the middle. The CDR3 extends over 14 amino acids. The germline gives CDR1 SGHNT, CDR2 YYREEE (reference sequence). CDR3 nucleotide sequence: TGTGCCAGCAGCCAAACCGGGTTGTTAACTGAAGCTTTCTTT. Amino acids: CASSQTGLLTEAFF.

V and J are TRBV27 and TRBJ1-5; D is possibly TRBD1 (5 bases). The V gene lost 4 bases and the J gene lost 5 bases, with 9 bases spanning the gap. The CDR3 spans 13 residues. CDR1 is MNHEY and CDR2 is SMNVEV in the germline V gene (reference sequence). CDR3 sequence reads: CASSSRVDQPQHF. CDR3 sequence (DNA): TGTGCCAGCAGTTCCAGGGTGGATCAGCCCCAGCATTTT.

The CDR3 protein is CASSSGRSAMNTEAFF. In nucleotides, the CDR3 is TGCGCCAGCAGCTCGGGCAGGTCAGCTATGAACACTGAAGCTTTCTTT. The V gene is TRBV5-1, the J gene TRBJ1-1; D uncertain. From germline, CDR1 is SGHRS and CDR2 YFSETQ. The CDR3 loop spans 16 amino acids. V lost 3 bases and J 0 bases, leaving 15 bases between the germline ends. Filled out from reference TRBV5-1 and TRBJ1-1, the complete variable domain reads KAGVTQTPRYLIKTRGQQVTLSCSPISGHRSVSWYQQTPGQGLQFLFEYFSETQRNKGNFPGRFSGRQFSNSRSEMNVSTLELGDSALYLCASSSGRSAMNTEAFFGQGTRLTVV.

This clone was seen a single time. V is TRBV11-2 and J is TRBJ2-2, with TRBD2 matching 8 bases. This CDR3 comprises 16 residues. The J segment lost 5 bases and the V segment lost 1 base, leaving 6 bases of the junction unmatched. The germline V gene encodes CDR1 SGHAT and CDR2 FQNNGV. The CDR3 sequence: CASSLGGAGATGELFF. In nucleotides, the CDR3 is TGTGCCAGCAGCTTAGGGGGAGCGGGAGCTACCGGGGAGCTGTTTTTT.

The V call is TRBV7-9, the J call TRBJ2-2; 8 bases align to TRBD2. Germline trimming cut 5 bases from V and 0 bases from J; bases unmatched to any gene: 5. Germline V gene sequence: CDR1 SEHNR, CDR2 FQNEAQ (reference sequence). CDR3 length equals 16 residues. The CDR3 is CASSPPGGPNTGELFF. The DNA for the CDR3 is TGTGCCAGCAGCCCCCCGGGAGGGCCGAACACCGGGGAGCTGTTTTTT.

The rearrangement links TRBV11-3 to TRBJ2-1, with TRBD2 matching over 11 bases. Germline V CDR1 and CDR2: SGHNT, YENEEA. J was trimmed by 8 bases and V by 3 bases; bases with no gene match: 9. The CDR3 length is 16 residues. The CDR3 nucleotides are TGTGCCAGCAGCTTCGGGACTAGCGGAACAAACTATGAGCAGTTCTTC. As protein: CASSFGTSGTNYEQFF.

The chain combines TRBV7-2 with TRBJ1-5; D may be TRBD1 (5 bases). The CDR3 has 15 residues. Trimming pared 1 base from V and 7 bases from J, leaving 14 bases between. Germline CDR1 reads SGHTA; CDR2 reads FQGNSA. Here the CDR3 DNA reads TGTGCCAGCAGCTTAGTCGTGGAGGGGCGACAGCCCCAGCATTTT. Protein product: CASSLVVEGRQPQHF. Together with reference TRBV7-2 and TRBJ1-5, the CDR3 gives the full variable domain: GAGVSQSPSNKVTEKGKDVELRCDPISGHTALYWYRQSLGQGLEFLIYFQGNSAPDKSGLPSDRFSAERTGGSVSTLTIQRTQQEDSAVYLCASSLVVEGRQPQHFGDGTRLSIL.

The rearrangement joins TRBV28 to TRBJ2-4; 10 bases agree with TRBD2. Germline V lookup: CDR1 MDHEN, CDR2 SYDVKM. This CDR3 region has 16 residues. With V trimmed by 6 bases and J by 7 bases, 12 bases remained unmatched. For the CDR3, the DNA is TGTGCCAGCAGCCACGGTGGACTAGCGGCGGGGAACATTCAGTACTTC. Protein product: CASSHGGLAAGNIQYF.

The CDR3, as DNA: TGTGCCAGCAGCTTAGTATGGAAGGGGAGCGGGGAGCTGTTTTTT. Its protein product is CASSLVWKGSGELFF. J is TRBJ2-2 and V is TRBV7-2, with D possibly being TRBD1 or TRBD2 (5 bases each). Germline CDR1 SGHTA, CDR2 FQGNSA. V dropped 1 base and J dropped 7 bases, with 13 bases sitting between them. CDR3 length: 15 residues.

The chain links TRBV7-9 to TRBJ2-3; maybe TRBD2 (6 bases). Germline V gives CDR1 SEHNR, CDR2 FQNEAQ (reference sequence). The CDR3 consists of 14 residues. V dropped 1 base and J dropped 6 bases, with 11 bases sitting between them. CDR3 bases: TGTGCCAGCAGCTTAGGAGGGAGGTCGGATACGCAGTATTTT. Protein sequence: CASSLGGRSDTQYF.